This TCR beta chain is from a study of graft-versus-host responses after intestinal transplantation. Study outcomes and limitations: Researchers found peak circulating GvH clone levels linked to early post-transplant HvG declines. Elevated graft-versus-host to host-versus-graft clonal ratios in allografts were recorded for patients with graft-donor T cell macrochimerism.

Sequencing was performed with immunoSEQ multiplex PCR; in TCRdb, only in-frame clones are kept and a portion is missing. The table lists 130,000 or so clones, 80% to 95% of them singletons. The germline gives CDR1 MDHEN, CDR2 SYDVKM. This CDR3 comprises 14 residues. V lost 4 bases and J lost 8, with 14 bases in between. As regards this clone: Its antigen is not known.

This clonotype was obtained from a human donor who received an intestinal transplant. The chain has TRBV28 and TRBJ2-2; the D gene is possibly TRBD2 (5 bases). The material sequenced was unstimulated CD4+ T cells sorted from spleen or lymph node cells, taken before intestinal transplant. CDR3 sequence: CASSSPGITGELFF. For the CDR3, the DNA is TGTGCCAGCAGTTCGCCGGGAATTACTGGGGAGCTGTTTTTT.